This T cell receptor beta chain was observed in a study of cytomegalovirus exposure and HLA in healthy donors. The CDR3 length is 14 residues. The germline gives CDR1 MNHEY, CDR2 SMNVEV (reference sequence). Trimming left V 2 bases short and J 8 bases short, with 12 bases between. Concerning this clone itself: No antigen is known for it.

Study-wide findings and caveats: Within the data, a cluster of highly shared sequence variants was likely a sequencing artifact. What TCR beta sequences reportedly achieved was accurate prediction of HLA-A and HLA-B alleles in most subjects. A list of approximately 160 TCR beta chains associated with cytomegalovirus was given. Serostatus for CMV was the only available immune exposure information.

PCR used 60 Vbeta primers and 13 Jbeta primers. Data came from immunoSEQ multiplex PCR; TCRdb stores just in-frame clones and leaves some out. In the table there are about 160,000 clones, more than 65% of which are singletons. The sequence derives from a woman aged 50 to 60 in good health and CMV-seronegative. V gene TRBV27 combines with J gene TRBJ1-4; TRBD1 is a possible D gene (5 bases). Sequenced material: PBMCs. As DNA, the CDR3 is TGTGCCAGCAGTTTACGGGGGGGTTTGGAAAAACTGTTTTTT. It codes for CASSLRGGLEKLFF.